The present T cell receptor beta chain was sequenced within a study of cytomegalovirus exposure and HLA in healthy donors. The CDR3 loop spans 14 amino acids. The germline gives CDR1 SGHRS, CDR2 YFSETQ. V was trimmed by 4 bases and J by 4 bases, leaving 11 bases between them. Remarks on this clone: Its cognate antigen is unknown.

Study-wide findings and caveats: Reports described diagnosis of cytomegalovirus status by the classifier as highly specific and sensitive.

PCR involved 60 Vbeta and 13 Jbeta primers. The protocol was immunoSEQ multiplex PCR, while the TCRdb copy is restricted to in-frame clones and leaves out a portion. The profile covers fewer than 150,000 clones, with approximately 80% appearing a single time and more than 7% taken by the ten largest. This chain connects TRBV5-1 to TRBJ2-2; D gene unclear. The sample comprised PBMCs. This receptor was identified in a female donor in good health and CMV-seropositive. This CDR3 is CASSPAATTGELFF. The CDR3 nucleotides read TGCGCCAGCAGCCCAGCAGCGACCACCGGGGAGCTGTTTTTT.